The 19 T cell receptor beta chains below all came from one sample that was sequenced in a study of blood T cell repertoires in COVID-19. Using immunoSEQ multiplex PCR, the repertoire was profiled, and TCRdb retains in-frame clones only, with some absent. The sample has roughly 67,000 clones, roughly 90% seen once. Sequencing input: peripheral blood. The receptors come from a woman aged 55 to 70 with acute or convalescent COVID-19.

The rearrangement links TRBV12-3 or TRBV12-4 to TRBJ2-2; D is uncertain. Trimming took off 2 bases at V and 6 bases at J, with 7 bases between the two ends. The CDR3 sequence is 13 residues long. The CDR3 DNA follows: TGTGCCAGCAGTTTACTTGCGGCCGGGGAGCTGTTTTTT. Translation: CASSLLAAGELFF.

The chain joins TRBV6-1 to TRBJ1-6, with TRBD1 as a possible D gene (5 bases). CDR3 size: 15 residues. The V gene lost 1 base and the J gene lost 9 bases, with 13 bases spanning the gap. CDR1 is MNHNS, CDR2 SASEGT, per germline. CDR3 amino acids: CASSEDQGPSSPLHF. In DNA form, the CDR3 reads TGTGCCAGCAGTGAAGATCAGGGCCCAAGTTCACCCCTCCACTTT.

CDR3 sequence: CSVRRLGDEQFF. The CDR3 DNA is TGCAGCGTGCGAAGGCTTGGAGATGAGCAGTTCTTC. This chain uses TRBV29-1 with TRBJ2-1, with D uncertain. The V and J ends lost 6 bases and 8 bases respectively, with 14 bases between them. The CDR3 extends over 12 amino acids. CDR1 and CDR2 from the germline V gene are SQVTM and ANQGSEA.

The rearrangement uses TRBV5-6 and TRBJ1-4; D not certain. This CDR3 region has 13 residues. The ends were cut back, 3 bases at V and 5 bases at J, with 8 bases in the middle. Germline-derived CDR1 and CDR2 are SGHDT and YYEEEE. The CDR3 bases are TGTGCCAGCAGCTCGGGGTCAAATGAAAAACTGTTTTTT. Translated: CASSSGSNEKLFF.

CDR3 DNA: TGTGCCAGCAGCAACACGATCGCTGAAGCTTTCTTT. It specifies CASSNTIAEAFF. This rearrangement joins TRBV6-5 to TRBJ1-1; D uncertain. In germline, CDR1 is MNHEY, CDR2 SVGAGI. Deletions cut 6 bases from V and 6 bases from J, with 11 bases between. CDR3 size: 12 residues.

The genes are TRBV18 and TRBJ2-3, with unresolved D. V lost 3 bases and J lost 4, with 5 bases in between. Germline-derived CDR1 and CDR2 are KGHSH and LQKENI. This CDR3 comprises 12 residues. CDR3 DNA: TGTGCCAGCTCACCCGTCCCAGATACGCAGTATTTT. Residues: CASSPVPDTQYF.

This chain uses TRBV6-4 with TRBJ2-3; TRBD2 matches at 7 bases. Germline CDR1 reads MRHNA; CDR2 reads SNTAGT. Germline trimming cut 3 bases from V and 2 bases from J; bases unmatched to any gene: 8. CDR3 length: 16 residues. CDR3 amino acids: CASSEWAGVTTDTQYF. The CDR3 nucleotides read TGTGCCAGCAGTGAATGGGCGGGGGTAACCACAGATACGCAGTATTTT.

The rearrangement uses TRBV4-1 and TRBJ2-6; tentative D call: TRBD1 (6 bases). V was pared by 1 base and J by 2 bases, with 12 bases between. The CDR3 runs to 17 residues. Germline lookup yields CDR1 MGHRA and CDR2 YSYEKL. The CDR3 DNA reads TGCGCCAGCAGCCAAGCGGATACAGGGACTGGGGCCAACGTCCTGACTTTC. This codes for CASSQADTGTGANVLTF.

J is TRBJ2-7 and V is TRBV18, with D tentatively TRBD2 (5 bases). Germline CDR1 is KGHSH and CDR2 is LQKENI. The CDR3 is 14 residues long. The V end was cut by 3 bases, the J end by 5 bases, with 14 bases between. CDR3 coding DNA: TGTGCCAGCTCACCTTCCCTAGCTCACCACGAGCAGTACGTC. This sequence encodes CASSPSLAHHEQYV.

The V gene is TRBV21-1, the J gene TRBJ2-7; the table's D call TRBD1 went unverified against the DNA. TRBV21-1 is termed a pseudogene. The CDR3 contains 16 residues. CDR3 coding DNA: TGTGCCAGCAGCACCAGACCGGGACAGGCGCCCTACGAGCAGTACGTC. Translated, it gives CASSTRPGQAPYEQYV.

The chain couples TRBV5-8 to TRBJ2-5, with a tentative D call TRBD1 (6 bases). V was shortened by 0 bases and J by 1 base, with 16 bases between the two germline ends. The germline V gene encodes CDR1 SGHTS and CDR2 YDEGEE. This CDR3 region has 17 residues. DNA of the CDR3: TGTGCCAGCAGCTTGGGAGAAACAGGGTTTGCCCAAGAGACCCAGTACTTC. Translating gives CASSLGETGFAQETQYF.

The chain carries TRBV2 and TRBJ2-5; 12 positions agree with TRBD2. The CDR3 contains 17 residues. V lost 3 bases and J lost 2; bases outside the gene matches: 7. Germline CDR1 and CDR2: SNHLY and FYNNEI. CDR3 sequence (DNA): TGTGCCAGCAGTGACTCTGGACTAGCGGGGAGACAAGAGACCCAGTACTTC. Its translation: CASSDSGLAGRQETQYF. Drawing the rest from reference TRBV2 and TRBJ2-5, the complete variable domain is EPEVTQTPSHQVTQMGQEVILRCVPISNHLYFYWYRQILGQKVEFLVSFYNNEISEKSEIFDDQFSVERPDGSNFTLKIRSTKLEDSAMYFCASSDSGLAGRQETQYFGPGTRLLVL.

The J gene is TRBJ1-1, the V gene TRBV7-9; TRBD1 matches 9 bases. The CDR3 is made up of 16 amino acids. Losses at the gene ends were 0 bases for V and 3 bases for J; bases not matched to a gene: 5. Germline CDR1 and CDR2: SEHNR and FQNEAQ (reference sequence). The CDR3 protein is CASSLAQGAGDTEAFF. The DNA for the CDR3 is TGTGCCAGCAGCTTAGCACAGGGGGCGGGAGACACTGAAGCTTTCTTT.

CDR3 loop: CASSLGGWDTEAFF. For the CDR3, the DNA is TGTGCCAGCAGCTTAGGCGGGTGGGACACTGAAGCTTTCTTT. The rearrangement uses TRBV13 and TRBJ1-1, with D hard to call. The CDR3 totals 14 residues. V shed 0 bases and J shed 3 bases, with 8 bases lying between them. Germline V CDR1 and CDR2: PRHDT, FYEKMQ (reference sequence).

This chain uses TRBV11-2 with TRBJ1-2; D uncertain. This CDR3 is 14 amino acids long. The germline V gene has CDR1 SGHAT and CDR2 FQNNGV. The germline V and J ends were trimmed by 7 bases and 4 bases, with 16 bases remaining between them. The CDR3: CASTPGGGLYGYTF. In DNA, the CDR3 is TGTGCCAGCACCCCAGGAGGCGGACTCTATGGCTACACCTTC.

The genes are TRBV7-6 and TRBJ2-3, with TRBD2 matching over 8 bases. The CDR3 has 16 residues. Germline CDR1 reads SGHVS; CDR2 reads FNYEAQ. With 0 bases clipped from V and 3 bases from J, the junction kept 5 bases outside the gene matches. CDR3: CASSLASGLGTDTQYF. The CDR3 DNA reads TGTGCCAGCAGCTTAGCGTCGGGACTAGGAACAGATACGCAGTATTTT.

CDR3 amino acids: CASSPPSEAHTQYF. CDR3 DNA: TGTGCCAGCAGCCCACCGAGTGAAGCGCATACGCAGTATTTT. This chain uses TRBV11-3 with TRBJ2-3; D not resolved. V shed 5 bases and J shed 7 bases, with 16 bases lying between them. The CDR3 loop spans 14 amino acids. Per germline, CDR1 SGHNT and CDR2 YENEEA.

The chain couples TRBV19 to TRBJ1-4; no clear D gene. Deletions cut 3 bases from V and 4 bases from J, with 15 bases between. The CDR3 sequence is 16 residues long. The germline gives CDR1 LNHDA, CDR2 SQIVND (reference sequence). The CDR3 reads CASSMGRSGINEKLFF. The CDR3 nucleotides read TGTGCCAGTAGTATGGGCAGGTCCGGGATTAATGAAAAACTGTTTTTT.

The chain recombines TRBV20-1 with TRBJ2-5, with TRBD2 matching over 9 bases. The V gene end was trimmed by 3 bases and the J gene end by 0 bases; junction bases not matched to a gene: 2. Germline V lookup: CDR1 DFQATT, CDR2 SNEGSKA (reference sequence). The CDR3 extends over 14 amino acids. CDR3 nucleotide sequence: TGCAGTGCTAGTCCTAGCGGGGACCAAGAGACCCAGTACTTC. Translating it yields CSASPSGDQETQYF.